The subject of this entry is one T cell receptor beta chain. Method: immunoSEQ multiplex PCR; TCRdb's copy keeps in-frame clones and lacks some. The sample has about 38,000 clones, around nine tenths seen once. This record belongs to a study of sequential checkpoint blockade in melanoma. Study summary: Randomization was 1:1 between first-line nivolumab→ipilimumab and ipilimumab→nivolumab. Each arm's sequence ended with maintenance nivolumab.

Treatment given: randomized to nivolumab then ipilimumab (arm A) or the reverse (arm B). Sorted cells were live CD3+CD8+, lacking CD19 and CD56, from PBMCs. Trimming stripped 4 bases from V and 5 bases from J, with 15 bases between. The CDR3 runs 14 residues. Germline lookup yields CDR1 SGHNT and CDR2 YYREEE (reference sequence). The V gene is TRBV5-4, the J gene TRBJ1-2; tentative D call: TRBD1 (6 bases). The sequences come from CD8+ T cells sorted from blood (inferred from file names), collected from a patient given nivolumab and ipilimumab in sequence. The receptor was isolated from a human donor with melanoma. The CDR3 loop is CASSRLGQMYGYTF. DNA for the CDR3: TGTGCCAGCAGCAGACTCGGACAGATGTATGGCTACACCTTC.